Shown below are 30 T cell receptor beta chains from a single sample sequenced in a study of breast tumors, draining lymph nodes, adjacent tissues. The lymph nodes were axillary draining lymph nodes from breast cancer patients. One entry per CDR3 protein, called by TCRdb with MiXCR from the multiplex PCR reads. The sample carries about 110,000 distinct CDR3 sequences, 30% recorded once. Sequencing input: axillary lymph node tissue. The receptors derive from a female donor with breast cancer. Some clones in this sample may be carry-over from other donors' samples.

As regards this clonotype: Given a much more abundant clone one base away, this may be a read error. The chain carries TRBV6-1 and TRBJ2-2, with D tentatively TRBD2 (6 bases). This CDR3 contains 15 residues. V lost 5 bases to trimming and J lost 2 bases, with 12 bases between them. Germline CDR1 is MNHNS and CDR2 is SASEGT. The CDR3 sequence: CASSRRDLNTGELFF. CDR3 bases: TGTGCCAGCAGTCGCCGGGACTTAAACACCGGGGAGCTGTTTTTT.

To note about this clonotype: This may be a read error: a much more frequent sequence differs by one nucleotide. This chain uses TRBV28 with TRBJ2-5; D is uncertain. CDR1 and CDR2 from the germline V gene are MDHEN and SYDVKM. The CDR3 length is 9 residues. Trimming cost V 9 bases and J 7 bases, with 6 bases left between them. The CDR3 DNA is TGTGCCAGGTCAGGGACCCAGTACTTC. Its protein product is CARSGTQYF. Combining the CDR3 with reference TRBV28 and TRBJ2-5 gives the whole variable domain DVKVTQSSRYLVKRTGEKVFLECVQDMDHENMFWYRQDPGLGLRLIYFSYDVKMKEKGDIPEGYSVSREKKERFSLILESASTNQTSMYLCARSGTQYFGPGTRLLVL.

This clonotype was observed many times. This sequence joins TRBV7-3 and TRBJ1-1; weak D call: TRBD1 (5 bases). The CDR3 is made up of 14 amino acids. Germline assignment: CDR1 SGHTA and CDR2 FQGTGA. Trimming removed 2 bases from V and 1 base from J, with 8 bases in between. The CDR3 region has the DNA TGTGCCAGCAGCTTACAGGGAACGAACACTGAAGCTTTCTTT. Translating gives CASSLQGTNTEAFF. Full variable domain (outside the CDR3, taken from reference TRBV7-3 and TRBJ1-1): GAGVSQTPSNKVTEKGKYVELRCDPISGHTALYWYRQSLGQGPEFLIYFQGTGAADDSGLPNDRFFAVRPEGSVSTLKIQRTERGDSAVYLCASSLQGTNTEAFFGQGTRLTVV.

This clonotype was seen at least ten times. The V call is TRBV3-1, the J call TRBJ1-4; no definite D call. V was clipped by 1 base and J by 8 bases, with 14 bases between them. The CDR3 covers 15 residues. Germline CDR1 LGHDT, CDR2 YNNKEL (reference sequence). CDR3 DNA sequence: TGTGCCAGCAGCCAAGGAGCAATAGGACGCGAAAAACTGTTTTTT. Translating gives CASSQGAIGREKLFF.

The gene calls are TRBV2 and TRBJ2-3; 11 bases match TRBD2. Germline assignment: CDR1 SNHLY and CDR2 FYNNEI. CDR3 length: 15 amino acids. This CDR3 reads CARDLPSGGLDTQYF. DNA of the CDR3: TGTGCTAGAGATCTTCCTAGCGGGGGGTTGGATACGCAGTATTTT. The variable domain in full, with the rest retrieved from reference TRBV2 and TRBJ2-3, is EPEVTQTPSHQVTQMGQEVILRCVPISNHLYFYWYRQILGQKVEFLVSFYNNEISEKSEIFDDQFSVERPDGSNFTLKIRSTKLEDSAMYFCARDLPSGGLDTQYFGPGTRLTVL.

This clonotype showed up many times. This chain uses TRBV7-9 with TRBJ2-7; 7 bases fit TRBD2. Germline V gene sequence: CDR1 SEHNR, CDR2 FQNEAQ (reference sequence). The CDR3 has 12 residues. With V trimmed by 2 bases and J by 5 bases, 0 bases remained unmatched. Here the CDR3 reads CASSLSGDEQYF. In DNA, the CDR3 is TGTGCCAGCAGCTTAAGCGGGGACGAGCAGTACTTC.

The chain uses TRBV15 and TRBJ2-1, with 15 bases that match TRBD2. The CDR3 is 18 amino acids. Trimming removed 2 bases from V and 3 bases from J; junction bases left unmatched: 5. In germline, CDR1 is LNHNV, CDR2 YYDKDF (reference sequence). CDR3 sequence reads: CATSRMGTSGRLYNEQFF. The DNA of the CDR3 is TGTGCCACCAGCAGAATGGGGACTAGCGGGAGGCTCTACAATGAGCAGTTCTTC.

Only a few counts were recorded for this clonotype. This may stem from a read error, because a much larger clone lies one nucleotide away. The rearrangement uses TRBV7-3 and TRBJ2-2; 13 positions match TRBD2. The germline V gene has CDR1 SGHTA and CDR2 FQGTGA. This CDR3 comprises 18 residues. With V trimmed by 5 bases and J by 2 bases, 8 bases remained unmatched. This chain's CDR3 is CASSPGLAGPGNTGELFF. Here the CDR3 DNA reads TGTGCCAGCAGCCCGGGACTAGCGGGACCAGGAAACACCGGGGAGCTGTTTTTT.

This sequence joins TRBV9 and TRBJ2-3, with TRBD2 matching over 8 bases. The CDR3 covers 18 residues. With 0 bases clipped from V and 0 bases from J, the junction kept 9 bases outside the gene matches. Germline CDR1 reads SGDLS; CDR2 reads YYNGEE. The CDR3 nucleotides read TGTGCCAGCAGCGTAGTTAGCGGGGCGCAATTTAGCACAGATACGCAGTATTTT. Amino acids: CASSVVSGAQFSTDTQYF.

This clonotype was counted at least ten times. The chain joins TRBV19 to TRBJ2-1, with unresolved D. CDR3 length equals 14 residues. Per germline, CDR1 LNHDA and CDR2 SQIVND (reference sequence). V was trimmed by 1 base and J by 5 bases, leaving 9 bases between them. The CDR3 reads CASSIGAGNNEQFF. DNA of the CDR3: TGTGCCAGTAGTATAGGTGCCGGAAACAATGAGCAGTTCTTC.

This clonotype was observed many times. V usage is TRBV9 and J usage is TRBJ2-3; D not resolved. This CDR3 spans 12 amino acids. Germline-derived CDR1 and CDR2 are SGDLS and YYNGEE. Trimming pared 2 bases from V and 8 bases from J, leaving 9 bases between. The CDR3 DNA reads TGTGCCAGCAGCGTTGAGTCGGGTACGCAGTATTTT. Amino acid sequence: CASSVESGTQYF.

The chain is built from TRBV7-9 and TRBJ1-6; 7 positions match TRBD1. V lost 7 bases, J lost 10 bases, and 16 bases stayed unmatched. The germline V gene has CDR1 SEHNR and CDR2 FQNEAQ (reference sequence). This CDR3 region has 16 residues. The CDR3 nucleotides are TGTGCCAGCAACTCTGAAGACAGGGTAGCAAACTCACCCCTCCACTTT. Translation: CASNSEDRVANSPLHF. The full variable domain, rest sourced from reference TRBV7-9 and TRBJ1-6, is DTGVSQNPRHKITKRGQNVTFRCDPISEHNRLYWYRQTLGQGPEFLTYFQNEAQLEKSRLLSDRFSAERPKGSFSTLEIQRTEQGDSAMYLCASNSEDRVANSPLHFGNGTRLTVT.

This clonotype showed up many times. The chain joins TRBV6-1 to TRBJ2-7; D is ambiguous. V gave up 4 bases and J gave up 3 bases, with 10 bases separating them. The CDR3 is made up of 13 amino acids. The germline V gene encodes CDR1 MNHNS and CDR2 SASEGT. The CDR3 reads CASSVQVHYEQYF. The CDR3 coding sequence is TGTGCCAGCAGTGTTCAGGTCCACTACGAGCAGTACTTC.

This clonotype occurred many times. A much larger clone differs from this one at a single base, so this may be a read error. The rearrangement links TRBV13 to TRBJ2-7; the D gene is possibly TRBD2 (5 bases). The CDR3 has 15 amino acids. Germline assignment: CDR1 PRHDT and CDR2 FYEKMQ (reference sequence). Between the trimmed V and J ends, which lost 2 bases and 0 bases, there was a span of 11 bases. The CDR3 sequence: CASSLRGSASYEQYF. For the CDR3, the DNA is TGTGCCAGCAGCTTACGAGGGAGTGCCTCCTACGAGCAGTACTTC.

Only a few counts were recorded for this clonotype. This clone may be a read error of a much larger clone one base away. The chain links TRBV6-1 to TRBJ2-7; D is perhaps TRBD1 (7 bases). Trimming stripped 7 bases from V and 4 bases from J, with 17 bases between. Germline V lookup: CDR1 MNHNS, CDR2 SASEGT. The CDR3 covers 14 residues. CDR3 nucleotide sequence: TGTGCCAGCACCCATGACAGGGCGGGATACGAGCAGTACTTC. Its protein is CASTHDRAGYEQYF.

As for this clonotype: At one end, the junction sequence differs from germline, possibly due to a read error. The V call is TRBV7-9, the J call TRBJ2-7, with 10 bases lining up with TRBD1. CDR1 and CDR2 (germline): SEHNR, FQNEAQ (reference sequence). The CDR3 extends over 15 amino acids. CDR3 bases: TGTGCCAGCAGCACGAGACAGGGGGCGTGGAACGAGCGGCACTTC. The encoded protein is CASSTRQGAWNERHF. The complete variable domain, with remaining parts taken from reference TRBV7-9 and TRBJ2-7, reads DTGVSQNPRHKITKRGQNVTFRCDPISEHNRLYWYRQTLGQGPEFLTYFQNEAQLEKSRLLSDRFSAERPKGSFSTLEIQRTEQGDSAMYLCASSTRQGAWNERHFGPGTRLTVT.

This clonotype came up many times. Here the CDR3 reads CASSFRTSSETQYF. CDR3 nucleotides: TGTGCCAGCAGCTTTAGGACTAGCTCCGAGACCCAGTACTTC. V gene TRBV7-6 combines with J gene TRBJ2-5, with 8 bases lining up with TRBD2. V was clipped by 3 bases and J by 5 bases; unmatched bases: 5. CDR3 length equals 14 residues. Looked up from germline, CDR1 is SGHVS and CDR2 is FNYEAQ.

Comments on this clonotype: One base away lies a much larger clone, so this may be a sequencing read error. The chain joins TRBV27 to TRBJ2-2; D not resolved. Per germline, CDR1 MNHEY and CDR2 SMNVEV (reference sequence). This CDR3 has 12 residues. CDR3 region: CASSFNTRELFF. CDR3 in DNA: TGTGCCAGCAGTTTTAACACCAGGGAGCTGTTTTTT.

This clonotype has ten or more counts. This chain connects TRBV6-1 to TRBJ2-1; 9 nucleotides agree with TRBD2. Germline V gene data show CDR1 as MNHNS and CDR2 as SASEGT. V dropped 1 base and J dropped 7; count of bases not matched to a gene: 14. The CDR3 is made up of 18 amino acids. In DNA form, the CDR3 reads TGTGCCAGCAGTGAAGAACCCGACCGGACTAGCGTTACTAATGAGCAGTTCTTC. It encodes CASSEEPDRTSVTNEQFF.

This clonotype was counted many times. CDR3 region: CASSHLDKEELFF. The CDR3, as DNA: TGTGCCAGCAGCCACCTGGACAAAGAGGAACTGTTTTTT. This sequence joins TRBV4-2 and TRBJ1-4, with D possibly TRBD1 on 5 matching bases. This CDR3 region has 13 residues. Germline V gene sequence: CDR1 LGHNA, CDR2 YNFKEQ. V lost 3 bases to trimming and J lost 12 bases, with 14 bases between them.

This clonotype occurred many times. V gene TRBV19 combines with J gene TRBJ1-5, with D tentatively TRBD1 (5 bases). The CDR3 spans 13 residues. Trimming stripped 10 bases from V and 6 bases from J, with 16 bases between. Germline assignment: CDR1 LNHDA and CDR2 SQIVND (reference sequence). CDR3 DNA: TGTGCCATCTCCTTCGGGGGTGGTCAGCCCCAGCATTTT. Its protein product is CAISFGGGQPQHF.

This clonotype was seen at least ten times. The rearrangement links TRBV30 to TRBJ1-3; D remains unclear. This CDR3 is built from 13 residues. Per the germline V gene, CDR1 is GTSNPN and CDR2 is SVGIG (reference sequence). Trimming removed 1 base at V and 5 bases at J, with 9 bases between. In DNA form, the CDR3 reads TGTGCCTGGAGTGAAGGCAGTAGAAACACCATATATTTT. This encodes CAWSEGSRNTIYF.

This clonotype has ten or more counts. The J gene is TRBJ1-4, the V gene TRBV7-2; D is ambiguous. The germline CDR1 and CDR2 sequences are SGHTA and FQGNSA. Trimming shortened V by 3 bases and J by 5 bases, and 13 bases separated the two germline ends. The CDR3 loop spans 15 amino acids. Written as DNA, the CDR3 is TGTGCCAGCAGCTTTGTTCGGGCAGAAAATGAAAAACTGTTTTTT. Encoded protein: CASSFVRAENEKLFF.

This clonotype appeared many times. CDR3 sequence reads: CASSLWTDREQFF. The CDR3 DNA sequence: TGTGCCAGCAGCTTATGGACAGATAGAGAGCAGTTCTTC. The V and J genes are TRBV7-2 and TRBJ2-1, with TRBD1 as a possible D gene (6 bases). The ends were cut back, 2 bases at V and 10 bases at J, with 12 bases in the middle. The CDR3 consists of 13 residues. Germline CDR1 is SGHTA and CDR2 is FQGNSA. Full variable domain (missing parts from reference TRBV7-2 and TRBJ2-1): GAGVSQSPSNKVTEKGKDVELRCDPISGHTALYWYRQSLGQGLEFLIYFQGNSAPDKSGLPSDRFSAERTGGSVSTLTIQRTQQEDSAVYLCASSLWTDREQFFGPGTRLTVL.

In its sample, this clonotype was seen many times. This rearrangement joins TRBV29-1 to TRBJ1-2; unclear D gene. Germline lookup yields CDR1 SQVTM and CDR2 ANQGSEA. Trimming stripped 6 bases from V and 8 bases from J, with 10 bases between. The CDR3 runs 10 residues. CDR3 sequence (DNA): TGCAGCGTGACCGACCGGGGCTACACCTTC. The encoded protein is CSVTDRGYTF.

This clonotype was recorded many times. The J gene is TRBJ2-5, the V gene TRBV20-1; D may be TRBD2 (5 bases). CDR3 size: 14 residues. Between the trimmed V and J ends, which lost 3 bases and 4 bases, there was a span of 15 bases. Germline CDR1 DFQATT, CDR2 SNEGSKA (reference sequence). The CDR3 region has the DNA TGCAGTGCTAGTCTACTAGTTCTCCCAGAGACCCAGTACTTC. This codes for CSASLLVLPETQYF.

The table lists this clonotype with many counts. The rearrangement links TRBV10-3 to TRBJ2-7, with 8 bases that match TRBD1. V was pared by 8 bases and J by 3 bases, with 6 bases of the junction left unmatched. The CDR3 length is 13 residues. Germline CDR1 and CDR2: ENHRY and SYGVKD. The DNA of the CDR3 is TGTGCCATCTGCGGGACAGGTAACTACGAGCAGTACTTC. Encoded protein: CAICGTGNYEQYF.

This clonotype was counted at least ten times. The V and J genes are TRBV6-2 or TRBV6-3 and TRBJ2-2; 8 nucleotides line up with TRBD2. Trimming took 6 bases from V and 0 from J; bases not matched to a gene: 9. CDR1 MNHEY and CDR2 SVGEGT come from the germline V gene. CDR3 length: 17 residues. The CDR3 region has the DNA TGTGCCAGCAGGGCCTTGACTAGCGCCGCGAACACCGGGGAGCTGTTTTTT. Translated, it gives CASRALTSAANTGELFF.

This clonotype was recorded at least ten times. V usage is TRBV2 and J usage is TRBJ2-1; no clear D. V shed 4 bases and J shed 2 bases, with 12 bases lying between them. Germline lookup yields CDR1 SNHLY and CDR2 FYNNEI. This CDR3 has 15 residues. Here the CDR3 reads CASSASRNTYNEQFF. In DNA, the CDR3 is TGTGCCAGCAGTGCAAGCCGTAACACCTACAATGAGCAGTTCTTC.

To note about this clonotype: This may arise from a read error, as a much more abundant clone is one base away. The rearrangement links TRBV28 to TRBJ2-7; TRBD1 is a possible D gene (6 bases). This CDR3 is 15 amino acids long. The germline CDR1 and CDR2 sequences are MDHEN and SYDVKM. The V gene lost 1 base and the J gene lost 2 bases, with 12 bases spanning the gap. This chain's CDR3 is CASSLSGQGTYEQYF. The DNA of the CDR3 is TGTGCCAGCAGTTTATCAGGGCAGGGGACCTACGAGCAGTACTTC.